These 27 T cell receptor beta chains originate from one sample sequenced in a study of T-cell memory formation after mild COVID-19. TCRdb ran MiXCR on the 5' RACE reads and lists one entry per CDR3 protein. The table has roughly 340,000 distinct CDR3 sequences, approximately 22% seen once; the top ten hold around a fifth. Sequencing was done on a sample of PBMCs or a T cell subset sorted from them (not recorded which). The receptor set was obtained from a man in his late teens or twenties who had mild COVID-19 (a few samples of this study predate the infection). Cell type and time point are not known.

The rearrangement uses TRBV7-2 and TRBJ2-5; perhaps TRBD2 as D (6 bases). V lost 5 bases to trimming and J lost 10 bases, with 17 bases between them. CDR3 length: 13 residues. Germline V gene sequence: CDR1 SGHTA, CDR2 FQGNSA. The CDR3 coding sequence is TGTGCCAGCAGCCGAGCCGGGACTGGGGACCAGTACTTC. Its translation: CASSRAGTGDQYF.

This clonotype occurred a few times. V gene TRBV6-5 combines with J gene TRBJ2-7; possibly TRBD1 or TRBD2 for D (5 bases each). The CDR3 covers 14 residues. The germline gives CDR1 MNHEY, CDR2 SVGAGI. Trimming stripped 6 bases from V and 2 bases from J, with 14 bases between. This chain's CDR3 is CASSYTGATYEQYF. The CDR3 region has the DNA TGTGCCAGCAGCTATACCGGGGCCACCTACGAGCAGTACTTC.

The V call is TRBV9, the J call TRBJ1-3; the D is unclear. CDR3 length: 14 residues. V shed 0 bases and J shed 0 bases, with 4 bases lying between them. Germline V CDR1 and CDR2: SGDLS, YYNGEE. CDR3 in amino acids: CASSVDPSGNTIYF. For the CDR3, the DNA is TGTGCCAGCAGCGTAGACCCCTCTGGAAACACCATATATTTT.

This clonotype was observed a few times. The V and J genes are TRBV6-5 and TRBJ1-2; D might be TRBD1 (5 bases). Germline-derived CDR1 and CDR2 are MNHEY and SVGAGI. The CDR3 has 14 residues. V was shortened by 5 bases and J by 5 bases, with 15 bases between the two germline ends. CDR3 nucleotide sequence: TGTGCCAGCAGTCCCAGGAACTGGGGGTATGGCTACACCTTC. The encoded protein is CASSPRNWGYGYTF.

This sequence joins TRBV3-1 and TRBJ1-3; possible D gene TRBD1, 6 bases. CDR3 size: 14 residues. V lost 4 bases to trimming and J lost 4 bases, with 11 bases between them. Germline lookup yields CDR1 LGHDT and CDR2 YNNKEL (reference sequence). CDR3 in DNA: TGTGCCAGCAGCCCCCGGGACACCGGAAACACCATATATTTT. It translates to CASSPRDTGNTIYF.

The CDR3 bases are TGCGCCAGCAGCCAAGGCCCCTCGGGCGGTCCCTACAATGAGCAGTTCTTC. Its protein is CASSQGPSGGPYNEQFF. The V and J genes are TRBV4-3 and TRBJ2-1; no clear D gene. Per germline, CDR1 LGHNA and CDR2 YSLEER. This CDR3 has 17 amino acids. V lost 1 base to trimming and J lost 2 bases, with 15 bases between them.

This clonotype was picked up a small number of times. The chain recombines TRBV7-6 with TRBJ2-3, with 10 bases aligning to TRBD1. V lost 1 base and J lost 10; bases outside the gene matches: 5. Germline CDR1 and CDR2: SGHVS and FNYEAQ. The CDR3 runs 14 residues. CDR3 protein: CASSLEDRGIAQYF. CDR3 nucleotides: TGTGCCAGCAGCTTAGAGGACAGGGGGATTGCGCAGTATTTT.

The chain combines TRBV5-5 with TRBJ1-4; tentatively, D is TRBD1 (6 bases). Germline-derived CDR1 and CDR2 are SGHKS and YYEKEE (reference sequence). V lost 2 bases and J lost 2, with 10 bases in between. This CDR3 region has 15 residues. For the CDR3, the DNA is TGTGCCAGCAGCTTATACAGGGTCACTAATGAAAAACTGTTTTTT. Its protein is CASSLYRVTNEKLFF. The variable domain in full, with the rest retrieved from reference TRBV5-5 and TRBJ1-4, is DAGVTQSPTHLIKTRGQQVTLRCSPISGHKSVSWYQQVLGQGPQFIFQYYEKEERGRGNFPDRFSARQFPNYSSELNVNALLLGDSALYLCASSLYRVTNEKLFFGSGTQLSVL.

The rearrangement joins TRBV29-1 to TRBJ2-1; D not resolved. Trimming took 0 bases from V and 10 from J, leaving 16 bases between them. This CDR3 is 14 amino acids long. The germline CDR1 and CDR2 sequences are SQVTM and ANQGSEA. The CDR3 loop reads CSVEDRASLPEQFF. The CDR3 nucleotides read TGCAGCGTTGAAGATCGGGCTAGTCTCCCCGAGCAGTTCTTC.

The rearrangement links TRBV5-4 to TRBJ2-3, with 11 positions matching TRBD2. The germline V gene encodes CDR1 SGHNT and CDR2 YYREEE (reference sequence). The CDR3 has 19 residues. With 1 base clipped from V and 2 bases from J, the junction kept 12 bases outside the gene matches. CDR3 loop: CASSLPAGGLADLTDTQYF. The DNA of the CDR3 is TGTGCCAGCAGCTTGCCCGCCGGGGGACTAGCGGACCTCACAGATACGCAGTATTTT.

The chain combines TRBV5-1 with TRBJ1-6; no clear D gene. V was pared by 6 bases and J by 3 bases, with 7 bases between. This CDR3 spans 13 amino acids. Germline V gives CDR1 SGHRS, CDR2 YFSETQ. CDR3 protein: CASKDDYNSPLHF. For the CDR3, the DNA is TGCGCCAGCAAGGACGACTATAATTCACCCCTCCACTTT.

The rearrangement links TRBV12-3 or TRBV12-4 to TRBJ2-7; no reliable D call. This CDR3 region has 11 residues. The ends were cut back, 1 base at V and 7 bases at J, with 5 bases in the middle. The CDR3 region has the DNA TGTGCCAGCAGTTTAGTTGATGAGCAGTACTTC. This translates into CASSLVDEQYF.

The chain recombines TRBV3-1 with TRBJ2-3; 7 bases align to TRBD2. The ends lost 0 bases at V and 4 bases at J; junction bases unmatched: 7. The germline CDR1 and CDR2 sequences are LGHDT and YNNKEL (reference sequence). This CDR3 is 16 amino acids long. The CDR3 sequence: CASSQDPAGVSDTQYF. The CDR3 nucleotides read TGTGCCAGCAGCCAAGATCCCGCGGGGGTATCAGATACGCAGTATTTT.

J is TRBJ2-3 and V is TRBV5-1, with D unresolved. Deletions cut 3 bases from V and 11 bases from J, with 10 bases between. Germline V gene lookup returns CDR1 SGHRS and CDR2 YFSETQ. This CDR3 has 11 amino acids. CDR3 in amino acids: CASSSEWKQYF. The CDR3 DNA is TGCGCCAGCAGCTCCGAGTGGAAGCAGTATTTT.

This clonotype showed up many times. The gene calls are TRBV3-1 and TRBJ1-1; D remains ambiguous. Germline V gene lookup returns CDR1 LGHDT and CDR2 YNNKEL (reference sequence). Between the trimmed V and J ends, which lost 4 bases and 2 bases, there was a span of 14 bases. The CDR3 has 15 amino acids. The CDR3 protein is CASSPGFGFNTEAFF. The CDR3 nucleotides read TGTGCCAGCAGCCCTGGATTTGGATTTAACACTGAAGCTTTCTTT.

The gene calls are TRBV12-3 or TRBV12-4 and TRBJ2-5, with 7 bases that match TRBD2. The V and J ends lost 6 bases and 7 bases, in that order; junction bases with no gene match: 8. The CDR3 has 13 residues. CDR3 region: CASRRAWEGTQYF. The DNA of the CDR3 is TGTGCCAGCAGGCGGGCTTGGGAGGGGACCCAGTACTTC.

This clonotype was observed a few times. The V gene is TRBV10-3, the J gene TRBJ2-2, with D perhaps TRBD1 (6 bases). The germline gives CDR1 ENHRY, CDR2 SYGVKD. The CDR3 has 12 amino acids. V lost 7 bases, J lost 6 bases, and 9 bases lay in between. Here the CDR3 reads CAIKQGAGELFF. The DNA for the CDR3 is TGTGCCATCAAACAGGGCGCCGGGGAGCTGTTTTTT.

This clonotype was picked up many times. The chain couples TRBV6-6 to TRBJ1-4; D gene ambiguous. The CDR3 is made up of 14 amino acids. Trimming left V 2 bases short and J 0 bases short, with 4 bases between. CDR1 and CDR2 (germline): MNHNY, SVGAGI (reference sequence). The CDR3 coding sequence is TGTGCCAGCAGTTACCTTGCAACTAATGAAAAACTGTTTTTT. It encodes CASSYLATNEKLFF.

The genes are TRBV20-1 and TRBJ2-7, with 9 bases that match TRBD1. The CDR3 totals 11 residues. V was pared by 5 bases and J by 7 bases, with 3 bases of the junction left unmatched. Germline loops: CDR1 DFQATT, CDR2 SNEGSKA (reference sequence). CDR3 protein: CSAGTGFEQYV. The CDR3 DNA sequence: TGCAGTGCTGGGACAGGGTTTGAGCAGTACGTC.

This clonotype was observed a few times. The rearrangement joins TRBV5-1 to TRBJ1-1, with TRBD1 as a possible D gene (5 bases). CDR3 length: 14 residues. Trimming left V 5 bases short and J 1 base short, with 12 bases between. Germline V gene data show CDR1 as SGHRS and CDR2 as YFSETQ. CDR3 DNA: TGCGCCAGCAGTGTAAACGGGGGGAACACTGAAGCTTTCTTT. Protein sequence: CASSVNGGNTEAFF.

This clonotype was found a few times. The chain uses TRBV5-5 and TRBJ1-1; D is unresolved. The V gene lost 1 base and the J gene lost 5 bases, with 9 bases spanning the gap. The germline V gene has CDR1 SGHKS and CDR2 YYEKEE (reference sequence). The CDR3 covers 13 residues. The chain's CDR3 is CASSLLVGTEAFF. The DNA for the CDR3 is TGTGCCAGCAGCTTGTTAGTAGGTACTGAAGCTTTCTTT.

This clonotype showed up many times. An end of the junction differs from the germline gene, which may be a read error. This chain joins TRBV5-1 and TRBJ1-6; 7 nucleotides line up with TRBD1. CDR3 length: 14 amino acids. CDR1 and CDR2 from the germline V gene are SGHRS and YFSETQ. Here the CDR3 reads CASSLDRANSPLHF. For the CDR3, the DNA is TGTGCCAGCAGTCTTGACAGGGCAAATTCACCCCTCCACTTT. Full variable domain (remainder filled in from reference TRBV5-1 and TRBJ1-6): KAGVTQTPRYLIKTRGQQVTLSCSPISGHRSVSWYQQTPGQGLQFLFEYFSETQRNKGNFPGRFSGRQFSNSRSEMNVSTLELGDSALYLCASSLDRANSPLHFGNGTRLTVT.

V and J are TRBV5-5 and TRBJ2-5; D possibly corresponds to TRBD1 (5 bases). V lost 9 bases and J lost 1, with 16 bases in between. CDR1 is SGHKS, CDR2 YYEKEE, per germline (reference sequence). CDR3 size: 14 residues. CDR3: CATTAGSSQETQYF. The CDR3 region has the DNA TGTGCCACAACGGCAGGGTCTTCCCAAGAGACCCAGTACTTC. Using reference TRBV5-5 and TRBJ2-5 for the parts outside the CDR3, the full variable domain is DAGVTQSPTHLIKTRGQQVTLRCSPISGHKSVSWYQQVLGQGPQFIFQYYEKEERGRGNFPDRFSARQFPNYSSELNVNALLLGDSALYLCATTAGSSQETQYFGPGTRLLVL.

This sequence joins TRBV5-1 and TRBJ2-7; D is perhaps TRBD2 (7 bases). This CDR3 region has 16 residues. Germline-derived CDR1 and CDR2 are SGHRS and YFSETQ. Trimming pared 1 base from V and 5 bases from J, leaving 19 bases between. CDR3 nucleotide sequence: TGCGCCAGCAGCTTGCCCCGGAGGGGGGGGAAAGACGAGCAGTACTTC. Translated: CASSLPRRGGKDEQYF.

This clonotype occurred a few times. The chain joins TRBV9 to TRBJ2-3; D is perhaps TRBD2 (5 bases). This CDR3 contains 15 residues. The germline V and J ends were trimmed by 2 bases and 4 bases, with 14 bases remaining between them. Looked up from germline, CDR1 is SGDLS and CDR2 is YYNGEE. The DNA for the CDR3 is TGTGCCAGCAGCGTGGGTGGAGGTGGGGCAGATACGCAGTATTTT. Its protein is CASSVGGGGADTQYF.

This clonotype was counted many times. The chain employs TRBV5-1 and TRBJ2-6; D perhaps matches TRBD2 (6 bases). Germline V gene sequence: CDR1 SGHRS, CDR2 YFSETQ. The CDR3 is made up of 16 amino acids. V lost 0 bases and J 2 bases, leaving 9 bases between the germline ends. CDR3 sequence: CASSLEGTAGANVLTF. The CDR3 nucleotides are TGCGCCAGCAGCTTGGAAGGGACTGCTGGGGCCAACGTCCTGACTTTC.

This clonotype turned up a few times. The V and J genes are TRBV5-1 and TRBJ2-3, with 9 nucleotides matching TRBD1. After removal of 4 bases from V and 4 bases from J, the junction contained 7 bases not matched to a gene. Germline CDR1 and CDR2: SGHRS and YFSETQ. The CDR3 runs 15 residues. CDR3 loop: CASSPTGGRADTQYF. CDR3 bases: TGCGCCAGCAGCCCAACAGGGGGCCGCGCAGATACGCAGTATTTT.